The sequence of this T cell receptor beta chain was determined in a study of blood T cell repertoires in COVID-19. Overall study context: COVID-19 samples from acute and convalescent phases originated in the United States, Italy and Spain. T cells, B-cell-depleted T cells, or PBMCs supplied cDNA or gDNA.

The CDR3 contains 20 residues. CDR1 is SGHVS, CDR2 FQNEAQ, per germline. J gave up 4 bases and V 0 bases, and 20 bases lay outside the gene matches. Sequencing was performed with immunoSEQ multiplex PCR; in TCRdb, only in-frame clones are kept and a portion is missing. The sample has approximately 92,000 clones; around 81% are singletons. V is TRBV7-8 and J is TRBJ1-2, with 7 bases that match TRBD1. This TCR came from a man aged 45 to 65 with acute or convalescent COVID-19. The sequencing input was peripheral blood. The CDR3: CASSLAGSGRGTGDGYGYTF. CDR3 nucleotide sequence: TGTGCCAGCAGCTTAGCGGGGAGTGGTCGAGGTACAGGGGATGGCTATGGCTACACCTTC.